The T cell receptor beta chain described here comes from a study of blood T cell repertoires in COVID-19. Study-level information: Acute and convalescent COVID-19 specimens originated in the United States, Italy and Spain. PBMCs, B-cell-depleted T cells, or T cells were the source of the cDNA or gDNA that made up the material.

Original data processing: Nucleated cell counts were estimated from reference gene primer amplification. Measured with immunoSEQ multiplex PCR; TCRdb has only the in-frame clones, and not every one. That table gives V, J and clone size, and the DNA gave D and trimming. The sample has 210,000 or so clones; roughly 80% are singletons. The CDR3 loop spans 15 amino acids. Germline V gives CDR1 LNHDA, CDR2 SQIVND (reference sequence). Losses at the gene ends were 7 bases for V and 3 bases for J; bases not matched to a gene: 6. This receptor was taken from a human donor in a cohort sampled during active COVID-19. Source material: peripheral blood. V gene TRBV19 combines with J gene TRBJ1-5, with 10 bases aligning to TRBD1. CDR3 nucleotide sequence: TGTGCCAGTACCCGGACAGGGGGAAACAATCAGCCCCAGCATTTT. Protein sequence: CASTRTGGNNQPQHF.